The 13 T cell receptor beta chains below come from one sample, sequenced in a study of blood T cell repertoires in COVID-19. TCRdb's copy holds only in-frame clones and misses some; the assay was immunoSEQ multiplex PCR. The top ten clones hold around 8.5% of a sample with 45,000 to 50,000 clones, around 85% of them seen once. Sequencing was performed on peripheral blood. The receptor source for this set is a human donor in a cohort sampled during active COVID-19.

This clone was picked up a small number of times. The chain carries TRBV6-5 and TRBJ1-5; D perhaps matches TRBD1 (6 bases). Between the trimmed V and J ends, which lost 8 bases and 6 bases, there was a span of 14 bases. The length of the CDR3 is 13 residues. Germline V gene data show CDR1 as MNHEY and CDR2 as SVGAGI. CDR3 protein: CASSRGESQPQHF. The CDR3 DNA is TGTGCCAGCTCCAGGGGTGAGAGTCAGCCCCAGCATTTT.

This clone was detected once. This sequence joins TRBV14 and TRBJ1-1; no clear D. Trimming removed 2 bases at V and 2 bases at J, with 6 bases between. Germline V gene data show CDR1 as SGHDN and CDR2 as FVKESK. This CDR3 contains 13 residues. This CDR3 is CASSQYLNTEAFF. CDR3 nucleotide sequence: TGTGCCAGCAGCCAATACCTAAACACTGAAGCTTTCTTT.

This clone was recorded a few times. J is TRBJ2-5 and V is TRBV10-3; a possible D gene is TRBD2 (5 bases). CDR1 is ENHRY and CDR2 is SYGVKD in the germline V gene. The CDR3 sequence is 13 residues long. Trimming stripped 11 bases from V and 5 bases from J, with 18 bases between. CDR3 protein: CAHRGSLKETQYF. The CDR3 region has the DNA TGTGCCCATCGGGGTAGCCTGAAGGAGACCCAGTACTTC.

The V gene is TRBV2, the J gene TRBJ1-5, with 10 bases fitting TRBD1. V lost 6 bases to trimming and J lost 7 bases; unmatched junction nucleotides: 12. CDR3 length: 16 amino acids. Germline-derived CDR1 and CDR2 are SNHLY and FYNNEI. CDR3 region: CASRRRQGANGQPQHF. CDR3 DNA: TGTGCCAGCAGGAGAAGACAGGGGGCGAATGGACAGCCCCAGCATTTT.

V and J are TRBV28 and TRBJ2-3, with 7 bases aligning to TRBD2. V lost 11 bases and J lost 1; bases outside the gene matches: 6. The length of the CDR3 is 13 residues. CDR1 is MDHEN and CDR2 is SYDVKM in the germline V gene. CDR3 DNA: TGTGCCGGTGCCCGGGGGGGCACAGATACGCAGTATTTT. Protein: CAGARGGTDTQYF.

The chain combines TRBV14 with TRBJ2-5, with 12 bases that match TRBD1. CDR1 is SGHDN and CDR2 is FVKESK in the germline V gene. This CDR3 is 18 amino acids long. Trimming removed 7 bases from V and 5 bases from J; junction bases left unmatched: 17. Written as DNA, the CDR3 is TGTGCCAGCATCAATACCCAGGGACAGGGGGCGACGGGGGAGACCCAGTACTTC. Residues: CASINTQGQGATGETQYF. The complete variable domain, with remaining parts taken from reference TRBV14 and TRBJ2-5, reads EAGVTQFPSHSVIEKGQTVTLRCDPISGHDNLYWYRRVMGKEIKFLLHFVKESKQDESGMPNNRFLAERTGGTYSTLKVQPAELEDSGVYFCASINTQGQGATGETQYFGPGTRLLVL.

V and J are TRBV4-3 and TRBJ1-3; 8 bases map to TRBD1. The CDR3 is made up of 18 amino acids. Germline CDR1 is LGHNA and CDR2 is YSLEER. V lost 0 bases, J lost 0 bases, and 7 bases stayed unmatched. CDR3 in amino acids: CASSQDRTGRYSGNTIYF. In DNA form, the CDR3 reads TGCGCCAGCAGCCAAGATAGGACAGGGCGATACTCTGGAAACACCATATATTTT.

This clone was seen a few times. J is TRBJ2-1 and V is TRBV6-1; 14 nucleotides align to TRBD2. The CDR3 contains 18 residues. Germline CDR1 MNHNS, CDR2 SASEGT. With 1 base clipped from V and 8 bases from J, the junction kept 10 bases outside the gene matches. The CDR3 is CASSEGPWGTSGGYEQFF. For the CDR3, the DNA is TGTGCCAGCAGTGAAGGTCCATGGGGGACTAGCGGGGGTTATGAGCAGTTCTTC.

This chain links TRBV5-4 with TRBJ2-1; 7 nucleotides match TRBD1. The CDR3 runs to 16 residues. Germline CDR1 reads SGHNT; CDR2 reads YYREEE (reference sequence). The J segment lost 0 bases and the V segment lost 2 bases, leaving 5 bases of the junction unmatched. CDR3 bases: TGTGCCAGCAGCTTCTCAGGGGGTGCCTCCTACAATGAGCAGTTCTTC. The encoded protein is CASSFSGGASYNEQFF.

The V call is TRBV5-1, the J call TRBJ2-3, with D uncertain. The CDR3 loop spans 16 amino acids. Looked up from germline, CDR1 is SGHRS and CDR2 is YFSETQ. V lost 0 bases and J lost 0, with 11 bases in between. The CDR3 DNA reads TGCGCCAGCAGCTTGGCCCCCGCGACAAGCACAGATACGCAGTATTTT. It is translated as CASSLAPATSTDTQYF. The whole variable domain, remainder taken from reference TRBV5-1 and TRBJ2-3, is KAGVTQTPRYLIKTRGQQVTLSCSPISGHRSVSWYQQTPGQGLQFLFEYFSETQRNKGNFPGRFSGRQFSNSRSEMNVSTLELGDSALYLCASSLAPATSTDTQYFGPGTRLTVL.

The chain has TRBV7-9 and TRBJ2-1, with D possibly matching TRBD1 (5 bases). The CDR3 spans 13 residues. Trimming shortened V by 1 base and J by 11 bases, and 12 bases separated the two germline ends. CDR1 and CDR2 (germline): SEHNR, FQNEAQ (reference sequence). The CDR3 here is CASSLEGAPKQFF. CDR3 sequence (DNA): TGTGCCAGCAGCTTAGAAGGGGCGCCGAAGCAGTTCTTC.

The chain uses TRBV9 and TRBJ2-1; 12 nucleotides match TRBD2. The trim removed 2 bases at V and 0 bases at J, leaving 9 bases unmatched. The CDR3 runs to 19 residues. The germline CDR1 and CDR2 sequences are SGDLS and YYNGEE. The CDR3 DNA follows: TGTGCCAGCAGCGTGGCCGGGACTAGCGGGTCGAGCTCCTACAATGAGCAGTTCTTC. This sequence encodes CASSVAGTSGSSSYNEQFF.

The V and J genes are TRBV7-9 and TRBJ2-7, with unresolved D. The CDR3 runs 14 residues. Germline-derived CDR1 and CDR2 are SEHNR and FQNEAQ (reference sequence). Trimming left V 1 base short and J 2 bases short, with 9 bases between. CDR3 protein: CASSLGGGPYEQYF. In DNA, the CDR3 is TGTGCCAGCAGCTTAGGCGGCGGTCCCTACGAGCAGTACTTC.